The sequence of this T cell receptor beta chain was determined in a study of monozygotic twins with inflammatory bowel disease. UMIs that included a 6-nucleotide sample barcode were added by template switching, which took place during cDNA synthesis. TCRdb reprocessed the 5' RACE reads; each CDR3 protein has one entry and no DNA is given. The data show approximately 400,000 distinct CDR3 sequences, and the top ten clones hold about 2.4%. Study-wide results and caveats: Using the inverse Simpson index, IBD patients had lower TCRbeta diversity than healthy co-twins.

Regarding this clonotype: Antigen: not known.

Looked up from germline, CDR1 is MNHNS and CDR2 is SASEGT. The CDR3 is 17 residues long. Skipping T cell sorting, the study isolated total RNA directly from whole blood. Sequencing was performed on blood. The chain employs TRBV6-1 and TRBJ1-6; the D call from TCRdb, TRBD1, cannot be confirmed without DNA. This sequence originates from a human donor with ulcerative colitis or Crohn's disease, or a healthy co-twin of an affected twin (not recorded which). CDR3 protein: CASSEWDRGRGNSPLHF.